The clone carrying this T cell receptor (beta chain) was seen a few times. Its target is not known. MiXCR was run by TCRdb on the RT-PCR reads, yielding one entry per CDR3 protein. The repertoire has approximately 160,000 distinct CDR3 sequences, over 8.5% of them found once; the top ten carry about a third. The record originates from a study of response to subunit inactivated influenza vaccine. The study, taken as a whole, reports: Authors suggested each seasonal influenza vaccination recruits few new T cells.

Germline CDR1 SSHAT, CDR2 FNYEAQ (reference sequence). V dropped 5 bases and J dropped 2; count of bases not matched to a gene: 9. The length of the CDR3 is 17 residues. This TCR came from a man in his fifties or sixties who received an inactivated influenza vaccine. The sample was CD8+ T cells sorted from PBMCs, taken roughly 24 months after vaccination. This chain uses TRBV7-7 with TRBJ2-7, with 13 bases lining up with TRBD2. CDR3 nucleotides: TGTGCCAGCAGCGCGACTAGCGGGAGGACCGGTACCTACGAGCAGTACTTC. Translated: CASSATSGRTGTYEQYF.